This entry lists 16 T cell receptor beta chains sequenced from one sample in a study of spatial heterogeneity in lung cancer. These receptors' targets are unknown. TCRdb itself ran the 5' RACE reads through MiXCR, one entry per CDR3 protein. The table records 20,000 to 30,000 distinct CDR3 sequences, more than 8% of them present only once. Study-wide points: Tracking of tumor mutation counts was seen in expanded intratumoral alpha and beta TCR counts.

Time point denoted: sample taken at primary tumor resection. The specimen comprised lung tumor tissue, sampled at surgery. The receptors stem from a male donor with early-stage non-small cell lung cancer.

The chain couples TRBV28 to TRBJ2-1, with D uncertain. CDR1 is MDHEN and CDR2 is SYDVKM in the germline V gene. V dropped 0 bases and J dropped 14 bases, with 14 bases sitting between them. This CDR3 contains 13 residues. Here the CDR3 reads CASSLWSHRWEFF. The CDR3 DNA follows: TGTGCCAGCAGTTTATGGTCGCATAGATGGGAGTTCTTC. Variable domain in full (rest from reference TRBV28 and TRBJ2-1): DVKVTQSSRYLVKRTGEKVFLECVQDMDHENMFWYRQDPGLGLRLIYFSYDVKMKEKGDIPEGYSVSREKKERFSLILESASTNQTSMYLCASSLWSHRWEFFGPGTRLTVL.

This clonotype was seen at least ten times. The V and J genes are TRBV18 and TRBJ2-1; no clear D. Germline lookup yields CDR1 KGHSH and CDR2 LQKENI. The CDR3 extends over 11 amino acids. The V gene lost 2 bases and the J gene lost 8 bases, with 4 bases spanning the gap. CDR3 in amino acids: CASSPVYEQFF. CDR3 nucleotide sequence: TGTGCCAGCTCACCAGTCTATGAGCAGTTCTTC.

This clonotype occurred many times. The chain recombines TRBV6-1 with TRBJ1-2; 8 bases match TRBD1. Trimming removed 3 bases from V and 3 bases from J; junction bases left unmatched: 6. The length of the CDR3 is 15 residues. Per germline, CDR1 MNHNS and CDR2 SASEGT. CDR3 protein: CASSEGDRPHYGYTF. Written as DNA, the CDR3 is TGTGCCAGCAGTGAGGGGGACAGGCCCCACTATGGCTACACCTTC.

This clonotype was recorded at least ten times. The chain joins TRBV6-6 to TRBJ2-5; D is unclear. The CDR3 spans 13 residues. Trimming cost V 2 bases and J 10 bases, with 14 bases left between them. Germline assignment: CDR1 MNHNY and CDR2 SVGAGI (reference sequence). CDR3 nucleotides: TGTGCCAGCAGTTACGACCCTTTTGGGGACCAGTACTTC. It yields the protein CASSYDPFGDQYF.

The chain employs TRBV5-1 and TRBJ1-1; TRBD1 is a possible D gene (6 bases). The CDR3 is 15 amino acids. Trimming cost V 1 base and J 6 bases, with 16 bases left between them. CDR1 is SGHRS, CDR2 YFSETQ, per germline. CDR3 in amino acids: CASSLSTLWGPEAFF. CDR3 bases: TGCGCCAGCAGCTTGTCTACCCTTTGGGGGCCTGAAGCTTTCTTT. Filled out from reference TRBV5-1 and TRBJ1-1, the complete variable domain reads KAGVTQTPRYLIKTRGQQVTLSCSPISGHRSVSWYQQTPGQGLQFLFEYFSETQRNKGNFPGRFSGRQFSNSRSEMNVSTLELGDSALYLCASSLSTLWGPEAFFGQGTRLTVV.

This clonotype has a count of ten or more. The J gene is TRBJ1-1, the V gene TRBV28; tentatively, D is TRBD1 (5 bases). Per the germline V gene, CDR1 is MDHEN and CDR2 is SYDVKM. V gave up 2 bases and J gave up 7 bases, with 17 bases separating them. The CDR3 runs 15 residues. This CDR3 is CASSLPDRLNVEAFF. CDR3 nucleotides: TGTGCCAGCAGTTTACCCGACAGACTGAACGTTGAAGCTTTCTTT.

There are a few counts of this clonotype. The chain carries TRBV18 and TRBJ1-1; 12 nucleotides line up with TRBD1. The CDR3 runs to 14 residues. Germline V CDR1 and CDR2: KGHSH, LQKENI. V lost 6 bases to trimming and J lost 4 bases; unmatched junction nucleotides: 3. The CDR3 sequence is CASSRGQGATEAFF. In DNA, the CDR3 is TGTGCCAGCTCGCGGGGACAGGGGGCCACTGAAGCTTTCTTT.

The gene calls are TRBV9 and TRBJ2-2; D unclear. The CDR3 contains 13 residues. With 7 bases removed from V and 4 bases from J, the gap between germline ends came to 11 bases. Germline lookup yields CDR1 SGDLS and CDR2 YYNGEE. CDR3 in amino acids: CASGKGPTGELFF. CDR3 sequence (DNA): TGTGCCAGCGGTAAGGGCCCCACCGGGGAGCTGTTTTTT.

This clonotype was counted at least ten times. V and J are TRBV6-5 and TRBJ2-6; D call uncertain. CDR1 and CDR2 (germline): MNHEY, SVGAGI. V lost 8 bases and J 1 base, leaving 6 bases between the germline ends. This CDR3 has 13 residues. CDR3: CASLRSGANVLTF. Written as DNA, the CDR3 is TGTGCCAGCCTGCGGTCTGGGGCCAACGTCCTGACTTTC.

This clonotype is termed medium-sized (0.01 to 0.1%). The chain carries TRBV4-2 and TRBJ2-6; D remains ambiguous. Trimming left V 4 bases short and J 0 bases short, with 7 bases between. CDR3 size: 15 residues. The germline gives CDR1 LGHNA, CDR2 YNFKEQ. The CDR3 loop reads CASSPRTSGANVLTF. Here the CDR3 DNA reads TGTGCCAGCAGCCCGAGGACCTCTGGGGCCAACGTCCTGACTTTC.

This clonotype has ten or more counts. The J gene is TRBJ2-3, the V gene TRBV28; 9 nucleotides match TRBD2. CDR1 is MDHEN, CDR2 SYDVKM, per germline. The CDR3 has 15 amino acids. The V gene end was trimmed by 7 bases and the J gene end by 2 bases; junction bases not matched to a gene: 7. The chain's CDR3 is CASKKLAGYTDTQYF. The DNA of the CDR3 is TGTGCCAGCAAAAAACTAGCGGGCTACACAGATACGCAGTATTTT.

This clonotype counts as medium-sized. This chain joins TRBV28 and TRBJ1-2; TRBD1 might be the D (6 bases). Germline values: CDR1 MDHEN, CDR2 SYDVKM. This CDR3 contains 16 residues. With 5 bases removed from V and 6 bases from J, the gap between germline ends came to 22 bases. Written as DNA, the CDR3 is TGTGCCAGCAGTCCCGGGACATCGAGCCCTTACCATGGCTACACCTTC. This sequence encodes CASSPGTSSPYHGYTF.

This clonotype was recorded many times. This sequence joins TRBV5-1 and TRBJ1-2; no definite D call. V lost 0 bases, J lost 6 bases, and 12 bases lay in between. Germline V gene data show CDR1 as SGHRS and CDR2 as YFSETQ. The CDR3 runs to 14 residues. The CDR3 region has the DNA TGCGCCAGCAGCTTGGACAACTTTTATGATGGCTACACCTTC. This encodes CASSLDNFYDGYTF.

There are many counts of this clonotype. J is TRBJ2-2 and V is TRBV7-2; D might be TRBD1 (5 bases). There are 14 residues in the CDR3. CDR1 and CDR2 from the germline V gene are SGHTA and FQGNSA. The CDR3 coding sequence is TGTGCTACCAAACAGGAGTCGAACACCGGGGAGCTGTTTTTT. This sequence encodes CATKQESNTGELFF.

This clonotype was picked up many times. CDR3 protein: CASSDGQNYEQYF. CDR3 bases: TGTGCCAGCAGCGATGGACAAAACTACGAGCAGTACTTC. V gene TRBV9 combines with J gene TRBJ2-7; D is possibly TRBD1 (5 bases). Trimming took off 3 bases at V and 3 bases at J, with 10 bases between the two ends. The CDR3 extends over 13 amino acids. Germline CDR1 and CDR2: SGDLS and YYNGEE.

In its sample, this clonotype is medium-sized. The rearrangement links TRBV7-9 to TRBJ2-2; no definite D call. The CDR3 runs 15 residues. The V end was cut by 5 bases, the J end by 3 bases, with 13 bases between. Germline V gives CDR1 SEHNR, CDR2 FQNEAQ (reference sequence). CDR3: CASSHPSQDTGELFF. In DNA, the CDR3 is TGTGCCAGCAGCCATCCCTCTCAAGACACCGGGGAGCTGTTTTTT.